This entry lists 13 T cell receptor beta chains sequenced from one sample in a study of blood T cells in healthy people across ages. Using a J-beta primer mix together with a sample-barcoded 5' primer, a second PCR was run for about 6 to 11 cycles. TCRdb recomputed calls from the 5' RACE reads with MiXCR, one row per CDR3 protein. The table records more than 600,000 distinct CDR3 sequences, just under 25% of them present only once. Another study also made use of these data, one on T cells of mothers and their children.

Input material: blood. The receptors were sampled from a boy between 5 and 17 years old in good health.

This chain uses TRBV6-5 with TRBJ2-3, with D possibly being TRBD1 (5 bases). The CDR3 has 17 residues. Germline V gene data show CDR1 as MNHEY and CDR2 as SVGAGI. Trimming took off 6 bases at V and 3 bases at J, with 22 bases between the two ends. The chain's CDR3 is CASSNDLPRVRTDTQYF. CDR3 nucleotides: TGTGCCAGCAGCAATGACCTACCCAGGGTTCGTACAGATACGCAGTATTTT.

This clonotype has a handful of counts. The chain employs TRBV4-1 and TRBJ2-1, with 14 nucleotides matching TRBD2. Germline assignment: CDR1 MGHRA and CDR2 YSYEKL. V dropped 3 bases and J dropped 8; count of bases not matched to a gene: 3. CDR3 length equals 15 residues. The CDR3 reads CASSHPGLAGDEQFF. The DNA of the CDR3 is TGCGCCAGCAGCCACCCGGGACTAGCGGGAGATGAGCAGTTCTTC.

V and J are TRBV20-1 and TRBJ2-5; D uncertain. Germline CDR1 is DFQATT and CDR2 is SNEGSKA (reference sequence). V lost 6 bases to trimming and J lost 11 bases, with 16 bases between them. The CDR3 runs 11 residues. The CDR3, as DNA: TGCAGTGCCTCGGCTGTCGACGCGCAGTACTTC. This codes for CSASAVDAQYF.

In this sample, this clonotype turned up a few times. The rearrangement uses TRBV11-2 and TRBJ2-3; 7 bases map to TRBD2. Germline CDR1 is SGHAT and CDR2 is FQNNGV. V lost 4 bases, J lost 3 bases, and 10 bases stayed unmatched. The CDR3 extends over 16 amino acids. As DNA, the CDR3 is TGTGCCAGCAGCTCCCCGTCCCCAGCGGGGACAGATACGCAGTATTTT. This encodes CASSSPSPAGTDTQYF. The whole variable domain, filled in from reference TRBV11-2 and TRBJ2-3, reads EAGVAQSPRYKIIEKRQSVAFWCNPISGHATLYWYQQILGQGPKLLIQFQNNGVVDDSQLPKDRFSAERLKGVDSTLKIQPAKLEDSAVYLCASSSPSPAGTDTQYFGPGTRLTVL.

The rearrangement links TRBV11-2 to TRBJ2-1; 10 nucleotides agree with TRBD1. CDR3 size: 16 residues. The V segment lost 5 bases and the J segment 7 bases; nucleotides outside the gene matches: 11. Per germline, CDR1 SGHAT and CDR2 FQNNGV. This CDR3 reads CASSALRDRGWNEQFF. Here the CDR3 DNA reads TGTGCCAGCAGCGCCCTCCGGGACAGGGGTTGGAATGAGCAGTTCTTC.

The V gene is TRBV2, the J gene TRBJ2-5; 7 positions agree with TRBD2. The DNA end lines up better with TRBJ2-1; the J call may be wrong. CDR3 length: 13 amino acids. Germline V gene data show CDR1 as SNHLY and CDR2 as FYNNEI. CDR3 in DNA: TGTGCCAGTCTTAATAGCGGGCCGAATGAGCAGTTCTTC. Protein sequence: CASLNSGPNEQFF.

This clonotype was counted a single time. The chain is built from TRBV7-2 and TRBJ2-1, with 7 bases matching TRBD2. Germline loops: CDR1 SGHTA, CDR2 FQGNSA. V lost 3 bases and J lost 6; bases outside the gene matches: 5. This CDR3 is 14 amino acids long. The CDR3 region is CASSFSSGTNEQFF. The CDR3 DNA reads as TGTGCCAGCAGCTTCTCGAGCGGGACCAATGAGCAGTTCTTC.

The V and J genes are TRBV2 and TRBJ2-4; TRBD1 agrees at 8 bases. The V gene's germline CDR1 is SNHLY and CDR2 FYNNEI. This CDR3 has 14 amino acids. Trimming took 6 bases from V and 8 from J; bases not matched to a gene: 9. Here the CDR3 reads CASSITGGRDIQYF. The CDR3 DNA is TGTGCCAGCAGCATAACAGGGGGGCGGGACATTCAGTACTTC.

CDR3 residues: CASSLVGGLGTGELFF. CDR3 in DNA: TGTGCCAGCAGCTTAGTGGGGGGGCTGGGCACCGGGGAGCTGTTTTTT. V and J are TRBV7-2 and TRBJ2-2, with D possibly TRBD2 on 7 matching bases. This CDR3 is 16 amino acids long. Germline CDR1 reads SGHTA; CDR2 reads FQGNSA. Between the trimmed V and J ends, which lost 1 base and 4 bases, there was a span of 13 bases.

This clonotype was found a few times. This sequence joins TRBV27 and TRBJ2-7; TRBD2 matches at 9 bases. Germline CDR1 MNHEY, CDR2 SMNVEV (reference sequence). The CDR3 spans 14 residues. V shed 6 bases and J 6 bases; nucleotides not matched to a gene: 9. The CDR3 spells CASSPTGLAPEQYF. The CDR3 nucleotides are TGTGCCAGCAGCCCGACGGGACTAGCACCCGAGCAGTACTTC.

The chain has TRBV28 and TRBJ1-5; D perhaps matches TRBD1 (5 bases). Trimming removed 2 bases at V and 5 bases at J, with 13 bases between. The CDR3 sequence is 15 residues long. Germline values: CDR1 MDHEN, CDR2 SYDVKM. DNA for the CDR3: TGTGCCAGCAGTTTAGAGGGATTAGGGGATCAGCCCCAGCATTTT. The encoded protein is CASSLEGLGDQPQHF. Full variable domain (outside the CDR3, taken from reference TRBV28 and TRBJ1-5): DVKVTQSSRYLVKRTGEKVFLECVQDMDHENMFWYRQDPGLGLRLIYFSYDVKMKEKGDIPEGYSVSREKKERFSLILESASTNQTSMYLCASSLEGLGDQPQHFGDGTRLSIL.

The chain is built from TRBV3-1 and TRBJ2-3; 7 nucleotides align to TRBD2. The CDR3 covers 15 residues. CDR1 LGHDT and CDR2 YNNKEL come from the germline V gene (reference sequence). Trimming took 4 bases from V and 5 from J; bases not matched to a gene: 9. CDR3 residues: CASSLFTGGKDTQYF. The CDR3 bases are TGTGCCAGCAGCCTCTTTACCGGGGGGAAAGATACGCAGTATTTT.

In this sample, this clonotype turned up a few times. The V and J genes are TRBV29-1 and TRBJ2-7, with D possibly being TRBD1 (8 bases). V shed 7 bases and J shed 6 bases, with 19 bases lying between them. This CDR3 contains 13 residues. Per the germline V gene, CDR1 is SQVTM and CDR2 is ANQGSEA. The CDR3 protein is CSGTKQGGVEQYF. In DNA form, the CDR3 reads TGCAGCGGAACCAAACAGGGGGGGGTCGAGCAGTACTTC.